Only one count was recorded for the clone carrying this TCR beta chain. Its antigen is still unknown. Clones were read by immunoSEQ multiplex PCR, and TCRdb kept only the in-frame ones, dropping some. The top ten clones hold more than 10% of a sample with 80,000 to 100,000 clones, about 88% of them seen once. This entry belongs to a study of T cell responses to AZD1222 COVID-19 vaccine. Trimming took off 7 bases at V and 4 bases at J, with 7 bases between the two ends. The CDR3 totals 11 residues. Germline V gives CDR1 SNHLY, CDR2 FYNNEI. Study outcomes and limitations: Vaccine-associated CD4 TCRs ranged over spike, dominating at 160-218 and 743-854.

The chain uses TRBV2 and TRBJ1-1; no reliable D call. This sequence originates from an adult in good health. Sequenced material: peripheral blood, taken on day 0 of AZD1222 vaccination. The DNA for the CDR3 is TGTGCCAGCAAAGTGGGCACTGAAGCTTTCTTT. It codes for CASKVGTEAFF.